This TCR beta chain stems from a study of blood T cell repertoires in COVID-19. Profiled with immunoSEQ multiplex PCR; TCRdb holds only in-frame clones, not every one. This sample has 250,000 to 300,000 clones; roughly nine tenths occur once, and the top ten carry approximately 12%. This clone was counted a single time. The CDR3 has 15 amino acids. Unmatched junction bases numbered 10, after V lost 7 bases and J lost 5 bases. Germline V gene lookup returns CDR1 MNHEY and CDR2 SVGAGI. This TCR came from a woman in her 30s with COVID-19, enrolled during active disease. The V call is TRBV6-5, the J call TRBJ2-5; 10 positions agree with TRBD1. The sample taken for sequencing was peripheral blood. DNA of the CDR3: TGTGCCAGCACAGGACAGGGGGTGATTGGTGAGACCCAGTACTTC. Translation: CASTGQGVIGETQYF.